Sequencing of this TCR beta chain was carried out in a study of T cell responses to AZD1222 COVID-19 vaccine. Study outcomes and limitations: Spike-specific TCR breadth and depth rose after two AZD1222 doses. Reportedly, nearly half the spike-specific TCRs target unmutated variant regions.

Note on this clone: What it binds is unknown.

Trimming took off 7 bases at V and 0 bases at J, with 16 bases between the two ends. Germline CDR1 and CDR2: LNHDA and SQIVND (reference sequence). The CDR3 totals 16 residues. Libraries were prepared by immunoSEQ multiplex PCR; TCRdb keeps only in-frame clonotypes and omits some of them. Here the sample spans over 85,000 clones, roughly nine tenths being singletons. This receptor was taken from an adult who received the AZD1222 COVID-19 vaccine. The gene calls are TRBV19 and TRBJ1-5, with D maybe TRBD1 (5 bases). Sequenced material: peripheral blood, taken 28 days after the second AZD1222 dose. The CDR3 reads CASNLPGDNSNQPQHF. The CDR3 DNA reads as TGTGCCAGTAATCTTCCGGGGGATAATAGCAATCAGCCCCAGCATTTT. The entire variable domain, with the rest obtained from reference TRBV19 and TRBJ1-5, is as follows: DGGITQSPKYLFRKEGQNVTLSCEQNLNHDAMYWYRQDPGQGLRLIYYSQIVNDFQKGDIAEGYSVSREKKESFPLTVTSAQKNPTAFYLCASNLPGDNSNQPQHFGDGTRLSIL.